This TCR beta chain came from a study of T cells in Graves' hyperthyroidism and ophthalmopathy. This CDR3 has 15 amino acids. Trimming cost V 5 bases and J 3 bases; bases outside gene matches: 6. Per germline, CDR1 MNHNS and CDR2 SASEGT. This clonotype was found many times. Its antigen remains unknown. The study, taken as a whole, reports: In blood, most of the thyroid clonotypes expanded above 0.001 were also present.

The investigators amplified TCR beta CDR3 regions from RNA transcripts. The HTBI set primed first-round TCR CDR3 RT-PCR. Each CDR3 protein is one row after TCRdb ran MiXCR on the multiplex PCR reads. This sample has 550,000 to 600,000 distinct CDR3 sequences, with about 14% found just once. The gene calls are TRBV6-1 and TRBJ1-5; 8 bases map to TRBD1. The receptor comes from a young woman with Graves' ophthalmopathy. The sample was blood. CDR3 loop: CASSRTGNTNQPQHF. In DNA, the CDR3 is TGTGCCAGCAGTCGGACAGGGAATACCAATCAGCCCCAGCATTTT.